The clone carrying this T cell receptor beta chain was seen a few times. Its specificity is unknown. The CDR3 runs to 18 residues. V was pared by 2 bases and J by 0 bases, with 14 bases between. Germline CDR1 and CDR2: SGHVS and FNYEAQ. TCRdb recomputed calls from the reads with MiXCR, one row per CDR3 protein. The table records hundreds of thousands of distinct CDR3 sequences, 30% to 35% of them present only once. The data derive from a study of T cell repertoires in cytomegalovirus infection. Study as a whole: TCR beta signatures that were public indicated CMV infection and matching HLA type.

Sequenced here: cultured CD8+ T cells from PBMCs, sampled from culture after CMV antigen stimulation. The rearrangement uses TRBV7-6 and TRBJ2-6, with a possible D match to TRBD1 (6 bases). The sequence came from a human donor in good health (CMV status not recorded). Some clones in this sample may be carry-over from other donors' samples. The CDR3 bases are TGTGCCAGCAGCTTAACAGGGCTCTTTCCCTCTGGGGCCAACGTCCTGACTTTC. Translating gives CASSLTGLFPSGANVLTF.